Below are 32 T cell receptor beta chains sequenced from a single sample in a study of cytomegalovirus exposure and HLA in healthy donors. It was with 60 Vbeta and 13 Jbeta primers that the PCR ran. Clones were sequenced by immunoSEQ multiplex PCR, and TCRdb holds only the in-frame ones, with some missing. The sample contains under 150,000 clones, more than 60% of which appear only once. Sequencing was carried out using PBMCs. The origin of the receptors is a man aged 35-49 years in good health and CMV-seropositive.

This rearrangement joins TRBV27 to TRBJ1-2; the D gene is possibly TRBD1 (6 bases). This CDR3 has 15 amino acids. Trimming took off 0 bases at V and 0 bases at J, with 8 bases between the two ends. Germline CDR1 MNHEY, CDR2 SMNVEV (reference sequence). As DNA, the CDR3 is TGTGCCAGCAGTTTATCGGGGGCCGCTAACTATGGCTACACCTTC. Amino acids: CASSLSGAANYGYTF.

This CDR3 is CASSYSVGAHSPLHF. The CDR3 DNA reads as TGTGCCAGCAGTTACTCGGTAGGGGCACATTCACCCCTCCACTTT. The chain joins TRBV6-6 to TRBJ1-6; tentatively, D is TRBD1 (5 bases). The CDR3 consists of 15 residues. Germline assignment: CDR1 MNHNY and CDR2 SVGAGI (reference sequence). V was clipped by 0 bases and J by 8 bases, with 11 bases between them.

V usage is TRBV18 and J usage is TRBJ2-5; TRBD2 matches at 10 bases. With V trimmed by 3 bases and J by 5 bases, 3 bases remained unmatched. CDR3 length equals 14 residues. Germline CDR1 is KGHSH and CDR2 is LQKENI. CDR3 region: CASSPQAGGETQYF. The CDR3 DNA sequence: TGTGCCAGCTCACCCCAAGCGGGGGGGGAGACCCAGTACTTC.

The chain employs TRBV5-5 and TRBJ2-7; TRBD2 matches at 11 bases. Unmatched junction bases numbered 2, after V lost 1 base and J lost 2 bases. The CDR3 covers 15 residues. Germline V lookup: CDR1 SGHKS, CDR2 YYEKEE (reference sequence). This chain's CDR3 is CASSLTSGGAYEQYF. CDR3 nucleotide sequence: TGTGCCAGCAGCTTGACTAGCGGGGGAGCCTACGAGCAGTACTTC.

The gene calls are TRBV4-2 and TRBJ1-3; D gene unclear. The CDR3 has 15 amino acids. Germline V gene lookup returns CDR1 LGHNA and CDR2 YNFKEQ. Trimming removed 0 bases at V and 0 bases at J, with 6 bases between. The CDR3 coding sequence is TGTGCCAGCAGCCAAGATCCCCTCTCTGGAAACACCATATATTTT. Its translation: CASSQDPLSGNTIYF.

The rearrangement uses TRBV5-1 and TRBJ2-1; perhaps TRBD1 as D (6 bases). V was trimmed by 3 bases and J by 5 bases, leaving 15 bases between them. There are 15 residues in the CDR3. CDR1 is SGHRS and CDR2 is YFSETQ in the germline V gene. In nucleotides, the CDR3 is TGCGCCAGCAGCTCCTCCGGGACAACAAACAATGAGCAGTTCTTC. Its translation: CASSSSGTTNNEQFF.

CDR3 nucleotide sequence: TGCAGCGTTGAAAGCGGGGGGACCGGGGAGCTGTTTTTT. Translation gives CSVESGGTGELFF. V usage is TRBV29-1 and J usage is TRBJ2-2, with 9 bases matching TRBD2. V trimming: 2 bases; J trimming: 5 bases; junction bases outside the gene matches: 0. The CDR3 is made up of 13 amino acids. Germline V gene sequence: CDR1 SQVTM, CDR2 ANQGSEA.

The rearrangement links TRBV6-1 to TRBJ2-7; D is ambiguous. The CDR3 length is 17 residues. Trimming left V 4 bases short and J 2 bases short, with 21 bases between. Germline V lookup: CDR1 MNHNS, CDR2 SASEGT. The CDR3 DNA sequence: TGTGCCAGCAGTGGGCCCCGCTACGTAATTGAGGCCTACGAGCAGTACTTC. Translation gives CASSGPRYVIEAYEQYF.

J is TRBJ2-1 and V is TRBV15; 8 positions agree with TRBD2. Germline V CDR1 and CDR2: LNHNV, YYDKDF (reference sequence). The CDR3 runs 19 residues. The junction had 16 bases not matched to a gene; V was cut back by 0 bases and J by 6 bases. CDR3: CATSRDRSSGRHAGNEQFF. The CDR3 nucleotides read TGTGCCACCAGCAGAGATCGGTCTAGCGGGCGACACGCTGGCAATGAGCAGTTCTTC.

V usage is TRBV6-5 and J usage is TRBJ1-4, with D perhaps matching TRBD1 (5 bases). The CDR3 loop spans 15 amino acids. The V and J ends lost 5 bases and 2 bases respectively, with 12 bases between them. CDR1 and CDR2 (germline): MNHEY, SVGAGI. In DNA form, the CDR3 reads TGTGCCAGCAGTCAGGGTGGGGGGACTAATGAAAAACTGTTTTTT. It yields the protein CASSQGGGTNEKLFF.

The table lists this clone with a count of one. The chain employs TRBV28 and TRBJ1-5; D uncertain. This CDR3 has 14 amino acids. The V gene's germline CDR1 is MDHEN and CDR2 SYDVKM. Deletions cut 3 bases from V and 6 bases from J, with 12 bases between. The CDR3 bases are TGTGCCAGCAGTTTCGGGAACTGGGGTCAGCCCCAGCATTTT. This gives the protein CASSFGNWGQPQHF.

This clone was detected only a few times. The rearrangement joins TRBV6-1 to TRBJ2-2; D remains unclear. The CDR3 has 14 amino acids. The V gene lost 4 bases and the J gene lost 3 bases, with 9 bases spanning the gap. CDR1 is MNHNS, CDR2 SASEGT, per germline. The CDR3 reads CASSGYKYTGELFF. DNA of the CDR3: TGTGCCAGCAGTGGGTACAAGTACACCGGGGAGCTGTTTTTT.

The rearrangement uses TRBV2 and TRBJ1-5, with a weak D call TRBD1 (6 bases). There are 14 residues in the CDR3. V was shortened by 4 bases and J by 4 bases, with 11 bases between the two germline ends. Germline-derived CDR1 and CDR2 are SNHLY and FYNNEI. CDR3: CASSVGRGNQPQHF. For the CDR3, the DNA is TGTGCCAGCAGTGTGGGCAGGGGAAATCAGCCCCAGCATTTT.

The V gene is TRBV18, the J gene TRBJ2-1; TRBD2 matches 8 bases. This CDR3 contains 15 residues. CDR1 KGHSH and CDR2 LQKENI come from the germline V gene. The J segment lost 2 bases and the V segment lost 6 bases, leaving 6 bases of the junction unmatched. Here the CDR3 reads CASSPYGRAYNEQFF. The CDR3 DNA is TGTGCCAGCTCTCCGTACGGGAGGGCCTACAATGAGCAGTTCTTC.

This clone was seen more than once but under ten times. The CDR3 DNA reads TGTGCCAGCAGCTTAGGATCAGGGGGCTTGACTGAAGCTTTCTTT. Translated, it gives CASSLGSGGLTEAFF. The chain is built from TRBV7-9 and TRBJ1-1; TRBD1 aligns across 8 bases. CDR3 size: 15 residues. Germline V lookup: CDR1 SEHNR, CDR2 FQNEAQ (reference sequence). Unmatched junction bases numbered 6, after V lost 1 base and J lost 5 bases.

This clone appeared a few times. This rearrangement joins TRBV23-1 to TRBJ1-1; D perhaps matches TRBD1 (6 bases). TRBV23-1 is an ORF for which the function is uncertain. V was cut by 2 bases and J by 1 base, with 26 bases left in between. The CDR3 covers 20 residues. This CDR3 is CASSQKGSHLQRDKNTEAFF. In DNA, the CDR3 is TGCGCCAGCAGTCAAAAAGGAAGCCATCTTCAAAGGGACAAGAACACTGAAGCTTTCTTT.

The chain is built from TRBV5-8 and TRBJ2-7, with a tentative D call TRBD2 (6 bases). CDR3 length: 14 residues. The germline V gene encodes CDR1 SGHTS and CDR2 YDEGEE. V was cut by 6 bases and J by 2 bases, with 15 bases left in between. The CDR3: CASNPRESTYEQYF. CDR3 nucleotides: TGTGCCAGCAACCCCCGGGAGTCAACCTACGAGCAGTACTTC.

V gene TRBV2 combines with J gene TRBJ2-7; maybe TRBD2 (6 bases). Germline loops: CDR1 SNHLY, CDR2 FYNNEI. The CDR3 is made up of 14 amino acids. The V gene lost 6 bases and the J gene lost 0 bases, with 12 bases spanning the gap. The CDR3 DNA follows: TGTGCCAGCAGAACGGGAGTATCCTCCTACGAGCAGTACTTC. Protein product: CASRTGVSSYEQYF.

V gene TRBV6-5 combines with J gene TRBJ2-7; the match to TRBD1 covers 8 bases. This CDR3 has 14 amino acids. With V trimmed by 8 bases and J by 4 bases, 10 bases remained unmatched. Germline assignment: CDR1 MNHEY and CDR2 SVGAGI. The CDR3 coding sequence is TGTGCCAGCCCCTACCCGAGACAGGGGTACGAGCAGTACTTC. This codes for CASPYPRQGYEQYF.

J is TRBJ2-5 and V is TRBV5-4, with 8 nucleotides matching TRBD2. J lost 1 base, V lost 4 bases, and 9 bases had no gene match. This CDR3 contains 16 residues. Germline V lookup: CDR1 SGHNT, CDR2 YYREEE (reference sequence). The DNA of the CDR3 is TGTGCCAGCAGCCCAAGACTAGCGAAACCCCAAGAGACCCAGTACTTC. Encoded protein: CASSPRLAKPQETQYF.

J is TRBJ2-2 and V is TRBV4-1; TRBD2 is a possible D gene (6 bases). This CDR3 contains 15 residues. The V and J ends lost 2 bases and 2 bases respectively, with 9 bases between them. Germline assignment: CDR1 MGHRA and CDR2 YSYEKL. In DNA, the CDR3 is TGCGCCAGCAGCCAACCGGGACTCAACACCGGGGAGCTGTTTTTT. Translation gives CASSQPGLNTGELFF.

This clone was detected a few times. The chain carries TRBV9 and TRBJ2-1; D is ambiguous. V dropped 0 bases and J dropped 4 bases, with 8 bases sitting between them. The CDR3 has 14 residues. Germline V lookup: CDR1 SGDLS, CDR2 YYNGEE. The CDR3 sequence is CASSVAARYNEQFF. CDR3 bases: TGTGCCAGCAGCGTAGCAGCTAGGTACAATGAGCAGTTCTTC.

This clone appeared a few times. This rearrangement joins TRBV4-3 to TRBJ2-3; 12 bases fit TRBD2. V was pared by 0 bases and J by 4 bases, with 2 bases of the junction left unmatched. There are 16 residues in the CDR3. CDR1 is LGHNA, CDR2 YSLEER, per germline. CDR3 region: CASSQDLAGGPDTQYF. The DNA for the CDR3 is TGCGCCAGCAGCCAAGATCTAGCGGGAGGGCCAGATACGCAGTATTTT.

The J gene is TRBJ1-4, the V gene TRBV30; the D is unclear. Trimming pared 4 bases from V and 8 bases from J, leaving 23 bases between. The CDR3 runs 16 residues. Germline-derived CDR1 and CDR2 are GTSNPN and SVGIG (reference sequence). CDR3 region: CAWTASYRGLGEKLFF. CDR3 sequence (DNA): TGTGCCTGGACCGCATCTTACAGAGGGTTGGGGGAAAAACTGTTTTTT.

A single count supports this clone. The chain is built from TRBV9 and TRBJ2-3, with 8 positions matching TRBD2. The V segment lost 0 bases and the J segment 0 bases; nucleotides outside the gene matches: 3. CDR3 length: 16 residues. Per germline, CDR1 SGDLS and CDR2 YYNGEE. CDR3 DNA: TGTGCCAGCAGCGTAGAGGGCGGGAGGAGCACAGATACGCAGTATTTT. Translated: CASSVEGGRSTDTQYF.

The rearrangement links TRBV4-1 to TRBJ2-2; 11 positions match TRBD2. Per germline, CDR1 MGHRA and CDR2 YSYEKL. With V trimmed by 0 bases and J by 5 bases, 8 bases remained unmatched. CDR3 length: 18 amino acids. The CDR3, as DNA: TGCGCCAGCAGCCAAGAGCCTAGCGGGGGGATGGTAACCGGGGAGCTGTTTTTT. It codes for CASSQEPSGGMVTGELFF.

The chain combines TRBV19 with TRBJ1-5, with D maybe TRBD1 (5 bases). Germline CDR1 LNHDA, CDR2 SQIVND (reference sequence). Trimming removed 3 bases at V and 5 bases at J, with 11 bases between. CDR3 size: 14 residues. Here the CDR3 DNA reads TGTGCCAGTAGTATGCAGGGTTGGCATCAGCCCCAGCATTTT. Translating gives CASSMQGWHQPQHF. The full variable domain, with the rest looked up from reference TRBV19 and TRBJ1-5, is DGGITQSPKYLFRKEGQNVTLSCEQNLNHDAMYWYRQDPGQGLRLIYYSQIVNDFQKGDIAEGYSVSREKKESFPLTVTSAQKNPTAFYLCASSMQGWHQPQHFGDGTRLSIL.

The chain links TRBV15 to TRBJ2-2; possibly TRBD1 for D (6 bases). V was clipped by 0 bases and J by 6 bases, with 8 bases between them. There are 14 residues in the CDR3. Germline V CDR1 and CDR2: LNHNV, YYDKDF (reference sequence). CDR3 coding DNA: TGTGCCACCAGCAGAGATCCAGGGGCCGGGGAGCTGTTTTTT. Translation gives CATSRDPGAGELFF.

This chain connects TRBV5-6 to TRBJ1-1, with D unresolved. V was pared by 4 bases and J by 4 bases, with 11 bases between. Germline values: CDR1 SGHDT, CDR2 YYEEEE. This CDR3 is built from 13 residues. The CDR3 region is CASSPASGTEAFF. The CDR3 DNA is TGTGCCAGCAGCCCCGCCTCCGGCACTGAAGCTTTCTTT.

The rearrangement uses TRBV18 and TRBJ1-1; 8 nucleotides line up with TRBD1. The length of the CDR3 is 15 residues. Germline-derived CDR1 and CDR2 are KGHSH and LQKENI. V lost 0 bases and J lost 6; bases outside the gene matches: 6. The CDR3 reads CASSPPNDRGAEAFF. For the CDR3, the DNA is TGTGCCAGCTCACCACCGAATGACAGGGGCGCTGAAGCTTTCTTT.

CDR3 region: CASSASGLAGDEQFF. The CDR3 coding sequence is TGTGCCAGCAGCGCCTCGGGACTAGCGGGAGATGAGCAGTTCTTC. This chain uses TRBV7-3 with TRBJ2-1; 14 nucleotides align to TRBD2. In germline, CDR1 is SGHTA, CDR2 FQGTGA. The CDR3 runs 15 residues. Trimming cost V 5 bases and J 8 bases; bases outside gene matches: 5.

The chain recombines TRBV4-1 with TRBJ1-1, with D uncertain. CDR1 and CDR2 (germline): MGHRA, YSYEKL. CDR3 size: 15 residues. Trimming left V 0 bases short and J 0 bases short, with 8 bases between. The CDR3 sequence is CASSQEEAVNTEAFF. The CDR3 DNA is TGCGCCAGCAGCCAAGAGGAGGCGGTGAACACTGAAGCTTTCTTT.